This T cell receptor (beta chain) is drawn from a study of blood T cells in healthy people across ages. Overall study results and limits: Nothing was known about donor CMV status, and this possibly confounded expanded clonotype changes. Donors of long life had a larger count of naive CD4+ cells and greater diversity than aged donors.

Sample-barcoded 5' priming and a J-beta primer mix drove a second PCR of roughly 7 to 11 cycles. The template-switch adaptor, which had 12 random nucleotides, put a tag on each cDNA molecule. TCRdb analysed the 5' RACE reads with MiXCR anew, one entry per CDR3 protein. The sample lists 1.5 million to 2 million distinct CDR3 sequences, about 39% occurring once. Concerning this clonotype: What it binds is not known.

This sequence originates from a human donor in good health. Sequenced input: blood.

The CDR3 DNA is TGTGCCAGCAGTGAATTGGGGAGGGGGCGGAATGAGCAGTTCTTC. Translated: CASSELGRGRNEQFF. V gene TRBV25-1 combines with J gene TRBJ2-1; D may match TRBD1 or TRBD2 (7 bases each). This CDR3 region has 15 residues. CDR1 and CDR2 from the germline V gene are MGHDK and SYGVNS. V lost 1 base and J 7 bases, leaving 14 bases between the germline ends.